The 30 T cell receptor beta chains reported below all come from one sample, sequenced in a study of metastatic and nonmetastatic thyroid tumors (dated by TCRdb to about 2020). Receptors were amplified or captured by PCR. Sequenced on an Illumina HiSeq 4000. TCRdb trimmed public reads at Q25 via fastp, called clones via MiXCR and kept in-frame beta chains. The sample table lists approximately 60,000 clones, roughly 30% of them with a count of one. 15% to 20% of the sample rests with the top ten. None of the patients had been given any treatment before thyroid surgery. The sequencing input was blood. The receptors stem from a female donor with papillary thyroid cancer or a benign thyroid nodule (not recorded which). Some clones in this sample may be carry-over from other donors' samples.

Only a few counts were recorded for this clone. The rearrangement links TRBV6-2 or TRBV6-3 to TRBJ1-1; D not resolved. This CDR3 is built from 14 residues. Trimming took off 1 base at V and 5 bases at J, with 11 bases between the two ends. Germline assignment: CDR1 MNHEY and CDR2 SVGEGT. CDR3 loop: CASSYFTGGTEAFF. As DNA, the CDR3 is TGTGCCAGCAGTTACTTTACGGGAGGGACTGAAGCTTTCTTT.

In its sample, this clone was seen a few times. The chain's CDR3 is CASSPATAYEQYF. The CDR3 bases are TGTGCCAGCAGCCCCGCAACCGCCTACGAGCAGTACTTC. The chain carries TRBV6-1 and TRBJ2-7; no reliable D call. CDR3 length: 13 amino acids. Per germline, CDR1 MNHNS and CDR2 SASEGT. V dropped 6 bases and J dropped 2 bases, with 11 bases sitting between them.

The chain has TRBV15 and TRBJ2-1, with D tentatively TRBD1 or TRBD2 (5 bases each). V lost 0 bases and J lost 0, with 9 bases in between. Germline CDR1 is LNHNV and CDR2 is YYDKDF (reference sequence). The CDR3 contains 16 residues. This CDR3 is CATSREGVTSYNEQFF. For the CDR3, the DNA is TGTGCCACCAGCAGAGAGGGGGTGACCTCCTACAATGAGCAGTTCTTC.

This clone has more than one count but fewer than ten. The chain recombines TRBV20-1 with TRBJ1-5; TRBD1 aligns across 10 bases. J gave up 5 bases and V 5 bases, and 3 bases lay outside the gene matches. The CDR3 loop spans 13 amino acids. The germline V gene has CDR1 DFQATT and CDR2 SNEGSKA (reference sequence). The CDR3 sequence: CSAQGQGHQPQHF. The CDR3 DNA is TGCAGTGCTCAGGGACAGGGGCATCAGCCCCAGCATTTT.

The chain combines TRBV2 with TRBJ2-5; 11 positions match TRBD2. The end of the DNA fits TRBJ2-1 better, so the J call may be wrong. The CDR3 is made up of 15 amino acids. The germline V gene has CDR1 SNHLY and CDR2 FYNNEI. The CDR3 loop reads CASVLAGGGHNEQFF. CDR3 coding DNA: TGTGCCAGCGTTTTAGCGGGAGGGGGCCACAATGAGCAGTTCTTC.

The rearrangement links TRBV11-2 to TRBJ2-1; a weak D match, TRBD2 (6 bases). The CDR3 extends over 15 amino acids. Trimming cost V 5 bases and J 0 bases, with 11 bases left between them. The germline CDR1 and CDR2 sequences are SGHAT and FQNNGV. This chain's CDR3 is CASSPDGSSYNEQFF. CDR3 in DNA: TGTGCCAGCAGCCCGGACGGGAGCTCCTACAATGAGCAGTTCTTC.

The chain is built from TRBV6-1 and TRBJ1-2; D uncertain. V was cut by 3 bases and J by 4 bases, with 6 bases left in between. The germline V gene encodes CDR1 MNHNS and CDR2 SASEGT. The CDR3 is 12 residues long. CDR3 DNA: TGTGCCAGCAGTGACTGGACCTATGGCTACACCTTC. Its protein is CASSDWTYGYTF.

This clone was seen only a few times. The genes are TRBV20-1 and TRBJ2-2; unclear D gene. The V and J ends lost 0 bases and 1 base respectively, with 9 bases between them. Looked up from germline, CDR1 is DFQATT and CDR2 is SNEGSKA (reference sequence). The CDR3 has 15 amino acids. The CDR3 reads CSARDQDGNTGELFF. The CDR3 DNA is TGCAGTGCTAGAGACCAGGACGGGAACACCGGGGAGCTGTTTTTT.

This chain connects TRBV7-9 to TRBJ2-7, with D uncertain. V dropped 4 bases and J dropped 3 bases, with 7 bases sitting between them. Germline V gene sequence: CDR1 SEHNR, CDR2 FQNEAQ (reference sequence). CDR3 length: 12 residues. This CDR3 is CASSSVHYEQYF. CDR3 coding DNA: TGTGCCAGCAGCTCCGTACACTACGAGCAGTACTTC.

In this sample, this clone turned up a few times. The V call is TRBV9, the J call TRBJ2-7; D not certain. There are 12 residues in the CDR3. V lost 3 bases and J 3 bases, leaving 7 bases between the germline ends. CDR1 SGDLS and CDR2 YYNGEE come from the germline V gene. Written as DNA, the CDR3 is TGTGCCAGCAGCGCGGACGGCTACGAGCAGTACTTC. Translated: CASSADGYEQYF. Supplemented by reference TRBV9 and TRBJ2-7, the full variable domain reads DSGVTQTPKHLITATGQRVTLRCSPRSGDLSVYWYQQSLDQGLQFLIQYYNGEERAKGNILERFSAQQFPDLHSELNLSSLELGDSALYFCASSADGYEQYFGPGTRLTVT.

V usage is TRBV12-3 or TRBV12-4 and J usage is TRBJ2-6; D is unresolved. This CDR3 spans 14 amino acids. V lost 6 bases and J 0 bases, leaving 6 bases between the germline ends. Here the CDR3 DNA reads TGTGCCAGCAGCCCCTACTCTGGGGCCAACGTCCTGACTTTC. As protein: CASSPYSGANVLTF.

This clone was detected once. The chain has TRBV20-1 and TRBJ2-7; D gene ambiguous. Germline V gene data show CDR1 as DFQATT and CDR2 as SNEGSKA (reference sequence). The CDR3 consists of 12 residues. The V end lost 0 bases, the J end lost 7 bases, and 10 bases lay between the germline ends. Here the CDR3 reads CSARDPLGEQYF. In DNA form, the CDR3 reads TGCAGTGCTAGAGATCCACTCGGGGAGCAGTACTTC.

The chain joins TRBV30 to TRBJ2-1; 7 bases are a match to TRBD2. Germline V gives CDR1 GTSNPN, CDR2 SVGIG (reference sequence). This CDR3 spans 14 amino acids. After removal of 3 bases from V and 7 bases from J, the junction contained 9 bases not matched to a gene. The CDR3 DNA is TGTGCCTGGAGCTGGACTAGGACCGGGAATGAGCAGTTCTTC. It encodes CAWSWTRTGNEQFF.

The rearrangement uses TRBV28 and TRBJ2-7; 12 nucleotides line up with TRBD1. The CDR3 length is 15 residues. The germline V gene encodes CDR1 MDHEN and CDR2 SYDVKM. V lost 4 bases, J lost 7 bases, and 8 bases stayed unmatched. The CDR3 loop is CASSSPGQGAGEQYF. The CDR3 coding sequence is TGTGCCAGCAGTTCCCCGGGACAGGGGGCGGGAGAGCAGTACTTC. Filled out from reference TRBV28 and TRBJ2-7, the complete variable domain reads DVKVTQSSRYLVKRTGEKVFLECVQDMDHENMFWYRQDPGLGLRLIYFSYDVKMKEKGDIPEGYSVSREKKERFSLILESASTNQTSMYLCASSSPGQGAGEQYFGPGTRLTVT.

The chain uses TRBV12-3 or TRBV12-4 and TRBJ2-7, with 7 bases fitting TRBD1. The CDR3 spans 14 residues. With 4 bases clipped from V and 2 bases from J, the junction kept 5 bases outside the gene matches. CDR3 residues: CASSSWDSPYEQYF. CDR3 sequence (DNA): TGTGCCAGCAGTTCTTGGGACAGCCCCTACGAGCAGTACTTC.

For this clone: A read error may explain this, as a much larger clone is one base away. V and J are TRBV30 and TRBJ2-3; 7 bases fit TRBD2. The CDR3 length is 11 residues. With 3 bases clipped from V and 6 bases from J, the junction kept 0 bases outside the gene matches. CDR1 is GTSNPN, CDR2 SVGIG, per germline (reference sequence). CDR3 residues: CAWRRGDTQYF. CDR3 sequence (DNA): TGTGCCTGGAGGCGGGGGGATACGCAGTATTTT.

This clone appeared a few times. The gene calls are TRBV19 and TRBJ1-2; tentative D call: TRBD1 (6 bases). The ends were cut back, 6 bases at V and 4 bases at J, with 15 bases in the middle. The germline V gene encodes CDR1 LNHDA and CDR2 SQIVND (reference sequence). The CDR3 extends over 14 amino acids. The CDR3: CASRGTIGTYGYTF. In nucleotides, the CDR3 is TGTGCCAGTAGGGGGACAATCGGGACCTATGGCTACACCTTC.

This clone was picked up a small number of times. The rearrangement uses TRBV5-1 and TRBJ2-3; 8 bases map to TRBD1. J was trimmed by 2 bases and V by 3 bases; bases with no gene match: 2. This CDR3 comprises 14 residues. The germline CDR1 and CDR2 sequences are SGHRS and YFSETQ. The CDR3 nucleotides are TGCGCCAGCAGCTCGCAGGGGGCCACAGATACGCAGTATTTT. Translated, it gives CASSSQGATDTQYF.

This clone was observed many times. This chain connects TRBV19 to TRBJ2-5; 7 nucleotides line up with TRBD2. From germline, CDR1 is LNHDA and CDR2 SQIVND (reference sequence). This CDR3 is built from 12 residues. V was clipped by 9 bases and J by 6 bases; unmatched bases: 7. The CDR3 region has the DNA TGTGCCAGACCAGCGCGGGGGAAGACCCAGTACTTC. Translated, it gives CARPARGKTQYF.

This clone was counted many times. The chain recombines TRBV19 with TRBJ1-3, with TRBD1 as a possible D gene (5 bases). The V and J ends lost 9 bases and 5 bases respectively, with 11 bases between them. Germline CDR1 and CDR2: LNHDA and SQIVND (reference sequence). This CDR3 has 12 residues. As DNA, the CDR3 is TGTGCCAGCCGAGACAGCCGAAACACCATATATTTT. This encodes CASRDSRNTIYF.

This clone was seen more than once but under ten times. This chain connects TRBV6-1 to TRBJ1-2; the D gene is possibly TRBD1 (5 bases). The CDR3 consists of 12 residues. The V gene's germline CDR1 is MNHNS and CDR2 SASEGT. The V end lost 5 bases, the J end lost 6 bases, and 10 bases lay between the germline ends. The CDR3 sequence: CASSSLGDGYTF. For the CDR3, the DNA is TGTGCCAGCAGTTCCTTGGGGGATGGCTACACCTTC.

The V call is TRBV20-1, the J call TRBJ1-1; no definite D call. The CDR3 is 15 residues long. Trimming removed 0 bases at V and 0 bases at J, with 11 bases between. The germline gives CDR1 DFQATT, CDR2 SNEGSKA (reference sequence). This CDR3 is CSAREGRSLNTEAFF. DNA of the CDR3: TGCAGTGCTAGAGAGGGCCGCTCCCTGAACACTGAAGCTTTCTTT.

The chain joins TRBV12-3 or TRBV12-4 to TRBJ2-7; D is perhaps TRBD1 or TRBD2 (5 bases each). The V end lost 5 bases, the J end lost 4 bases, and 18 bases lay between the germline ends. This CDR3 is 15 amino acids long. DNA of the CDR3: TGTGCCAGCAGTCCCGGGACGAGGGTACTTTACGAGCAGTACTTC. Translated: CASSPGTRVLYEQYF.

This clone showed up many times. The chain recombines TRBV3-1 with TRBJ1-2; D gene uncertain. V was cut by 3 bases and J by 5 bases, with 4 bases left in between. The CDR3 covers 11 residues. The germline CDR1 and CDR2 sequences are LGHDT and YNNKEL (reference sequence). CDR3 in DNA: TGTGCCAGCAGCCAGGGATATGGCTACACCTTC. This sequence encodes CASSQGYGYTF.

On this clone itself: A read error may produce the germline difference seen at one junction end. The chain has TRBV11-2 and TRBJ1-6, with TRBD1 matching 7 bases. The CDR3 spans 16 residues. Germline CDR1 reads SGHAT; CDR2 reads FQNNGV. The CDR3 region is CASSRWGQLDNSPLHF. DNA of the CDR3: TGCGCCAGCAGCAGATGGGGACAGCTGGATAATTCACCCCTCCACTTT.

The chain employs TRBV12-3 or TRBV12-4 and TRBJ2-1; possible D gene TRBD1, 6 bases. This CDR3 is 15 amino acids long. Trimming removed 5 bases from V and 7 bases from J, with 18 bases in between. CDR3 in amino acids: CASSPGGPRGNEQFF. The CDR3 region has the DNA TGTGCCAGCAGTCCCGGAGGCCCCAGGGGTAATGAGCAGTTCTTC.

By proportion, this clone is medium-sized. The CDR3 DNA is TGTGCCAGCAGTGACACGGGACTGGGCGGCTACACCTTC. Translating it yields CASSDTGLGGYTF. The rearrangement joins TRBV2 to TRBJ1-2, with a tentative D call TRBD1 (5 bases). CDR1 is SNHLY and CDR2 is FYNNEI in the germline V gene. V shed 3 bases and J shed 8 bases, with 13 bases lying between them. This CDR3 comprises 13 residues.

The rearrangement links TRBV5-6 to TRBJ2-1, with TRBD1 matching 11 bases. This CDR3 contains 15 residues. After removal of 4 bases from V and 9 bases from J, the junction contained 9 bases not matched to a gene. Germline CDR1 is SGHDT and CDR2 is YYEEEE. The CDR3 DNA reads TGTGCCAGCAGCCGATTCGGACAGGGGGCCGGTGAGCAGTTCTTC. Protein sequence: CASSRFGQGAGEQFF.

In regard to this clone: A much larger clone lies one base from this, so it may be a read error. The V and J genes are TRBV27 and TRBJ1-4; D gene uncertain. Germline CDR1 is MNHEY and CDR2 is SMNVEV (reference sequence). The CDR3 covers 15 residues. Trimming shortened V by 6 bases and J by 0 bases, and 11 bases separated the two germline ends. The CDR3 region has the DNA TGTGCCAGCAGCCCGGATGTTGCAACTAATGAAAAACTGTTTTTT. Its protein is CASSPDVATNEKLFF.

The chain carries TRBV5-6 and TRBJ2-3, with 8 bases that match TRBD2. Germline CDR1 reads SGHDT; CDR2 reads YYEEEE. This CDR3 is 18 amino acids long. Unmatched junction bases numbered 17, after V lost 8 bases and J lost 0 bases. The CDR3 protein is CASSIGSSGSASTDTQYF. In nucleotides, the CDR3 is TGTGCCAGTAGTATCGGGTCTAGCGGGTCAGCTAGCACAGATACGCAGTATTTT. The full variable domain, its missing parts supplied by reference TRBV5-6 and TRBJ2-3, is DAGVTQSPTHLIKTRGQQVTLRCSPKSGHDTVSWYQQALGQGPQFIFQYYEEEERQRGNFPDRFSGHQFPNYSSELNVNALLLGDSALYLCASSIGSSGSASTDTQYFGPGTRLTVL.